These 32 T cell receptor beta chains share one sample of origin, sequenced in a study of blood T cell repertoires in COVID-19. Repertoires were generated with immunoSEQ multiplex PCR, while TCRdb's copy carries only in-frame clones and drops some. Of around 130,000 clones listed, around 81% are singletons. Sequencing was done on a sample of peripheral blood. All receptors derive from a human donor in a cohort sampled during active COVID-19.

For the CDR3, the DNA is TGTGCCAGTAGACAGTTCCACAATCAGCCCCAGCATTTT. It translates to CASRQFHNQPQHF. The chain is built from TRBV19 and TRBJ1-5, with unresolved D. The CDR3 contains 13 residues. The V end was cut by 6 bases, the J end by 3 bases, with 9 bases between. The germline V gene encodes CDR1 LNHDA and CDR2 SQIVND (reference sequence). Full variable domain (outside the CDR3, taken from reference TRBV19 and TRBJ1-5): DGGITQSPKYLFRKEGQNVTLSCEQNLNHDAMYWYRQDPGQGLRLIYYSQIVNDFQKGDIAEGYSVSREKKESFPLTVTSAQKNPTAFYLCASRQFHNQPQHFGDGTRLSIL.

DNA for the CDR3: TGTGCCACCGAGGGGGCGGGAGATACGCAGTATTTT. Amino acid sequence: CATEGAGDTQYF. The chain is built from TRBV24-1 and TRBJ2-3; 7 nucleotides agree with TRBD1. Germline V gives CDR1 KGHDR, CDR2 SFDVKD. The CDR3 sequence is 12 residues long. V shed 9 bases, J shed 5 bases, and the junction held 4 bases outside the gene matches.

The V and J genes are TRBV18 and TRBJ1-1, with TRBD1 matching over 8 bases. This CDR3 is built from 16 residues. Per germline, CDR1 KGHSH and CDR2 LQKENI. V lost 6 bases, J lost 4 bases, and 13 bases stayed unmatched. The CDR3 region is CASSGSQGASGTEAFF. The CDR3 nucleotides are TGTGCCAGCTCGGGGTCGCAGGGGGCATCAGGCACTGAAGCTTTCTTT.

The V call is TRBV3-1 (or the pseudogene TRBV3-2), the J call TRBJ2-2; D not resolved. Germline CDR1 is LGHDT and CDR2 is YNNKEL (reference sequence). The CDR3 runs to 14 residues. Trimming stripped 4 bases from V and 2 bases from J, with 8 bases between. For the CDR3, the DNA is TGTGCCAGCAGCCTTCGGTCCAACACCGGGGAGCTGTTTTTT. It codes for CASSLRSNTGELFF.

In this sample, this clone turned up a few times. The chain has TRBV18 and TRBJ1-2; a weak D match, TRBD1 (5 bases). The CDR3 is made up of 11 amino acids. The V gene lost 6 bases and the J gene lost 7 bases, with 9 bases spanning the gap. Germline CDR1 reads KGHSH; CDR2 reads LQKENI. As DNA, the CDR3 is TGTGCCAGCTCGCAGGGCGGTGGCTACACCTTC. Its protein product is CASSQGGGYTF.

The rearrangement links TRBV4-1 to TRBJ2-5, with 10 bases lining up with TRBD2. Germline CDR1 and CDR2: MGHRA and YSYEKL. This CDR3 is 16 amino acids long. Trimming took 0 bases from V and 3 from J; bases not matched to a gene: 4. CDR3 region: CASSQELLAGEETQYF. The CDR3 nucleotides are TGCGCCAGCAGCCAAGAGCTGCTAGCGGGAGAAGAGACCCAGTACTTC.

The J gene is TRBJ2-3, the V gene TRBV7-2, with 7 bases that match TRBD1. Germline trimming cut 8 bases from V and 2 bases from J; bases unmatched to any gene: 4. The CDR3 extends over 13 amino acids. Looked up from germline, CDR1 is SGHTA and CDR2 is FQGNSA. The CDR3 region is CASGDSVTDTQYF. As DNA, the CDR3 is TGTGCCAGCGGGGACAGTGTCACAGATACGCAGTATTTT. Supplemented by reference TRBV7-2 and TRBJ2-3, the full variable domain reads GAGVSQSPSNKVTEKGKDVELRCDPISGHTALYWYRQSLGQGLEFLIYFQGNSAPDKSGLPSDRFSAERTGGSVSTLTIQRTQQEDSAVYLCASGDSVTDTQYFGPGTRLTVL.

The chain's CDR3 is CASSLVGGGASDTQYF. The CDR3 bases are TGCGCCAGCAGCTTGGTTGGCGGGGGGGCCTCAGATACGCAGTATTTT. The V call is TRBV5-1, the J call TRBJ2-3; 9 positions match TRBD2. With V trimmed by 0 bases and J by 4 bases, 6 bases remained unmatched. Germline CDR1 SGHRS, CDR2 YFSETQ. The CDR3 contains 16 residues.

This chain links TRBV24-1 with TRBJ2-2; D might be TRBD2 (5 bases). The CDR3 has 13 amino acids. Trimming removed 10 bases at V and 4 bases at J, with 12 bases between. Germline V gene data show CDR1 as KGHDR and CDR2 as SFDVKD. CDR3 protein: CATRSEGTGELFF. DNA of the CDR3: TGTGCCACAAGGAGCGAGGGCACCGGGGAGCTGTTTTTT.

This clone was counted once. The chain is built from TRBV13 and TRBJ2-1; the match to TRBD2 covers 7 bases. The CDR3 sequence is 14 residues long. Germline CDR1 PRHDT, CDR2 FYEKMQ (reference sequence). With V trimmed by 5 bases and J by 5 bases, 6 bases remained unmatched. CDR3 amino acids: CASSLSGTNNEQFF. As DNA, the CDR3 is TGTGCCAGCAGCCTCTCCGGGACTAACAATGAGCAGTTCTTC.

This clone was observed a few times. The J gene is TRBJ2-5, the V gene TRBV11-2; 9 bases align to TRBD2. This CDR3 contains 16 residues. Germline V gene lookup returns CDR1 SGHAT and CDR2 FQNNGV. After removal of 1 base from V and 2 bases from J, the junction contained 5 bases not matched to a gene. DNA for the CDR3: TGTGCCAGCAGCTTAGGGAGCGGGGGGAAACAAGAGACCCAGTACTTC. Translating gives CASSLGSGGKQETQYF.

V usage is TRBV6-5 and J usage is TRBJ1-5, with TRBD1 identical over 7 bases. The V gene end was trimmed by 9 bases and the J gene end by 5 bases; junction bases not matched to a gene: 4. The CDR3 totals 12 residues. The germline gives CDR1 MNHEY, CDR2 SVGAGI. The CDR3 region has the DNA TGTGCCAGTAGACAGGGCTATCAGCCCCAGCATTTT. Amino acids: CASRQGYQPQHF.

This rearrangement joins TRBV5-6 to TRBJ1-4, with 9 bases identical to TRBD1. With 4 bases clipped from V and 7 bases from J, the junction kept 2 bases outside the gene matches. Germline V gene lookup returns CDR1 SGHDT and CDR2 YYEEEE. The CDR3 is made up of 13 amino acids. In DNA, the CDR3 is TGTGCCAGCAGCCGGGACAGGGTTGAAAAACTGTTTTTT. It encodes CASSRDRVEKLFF.

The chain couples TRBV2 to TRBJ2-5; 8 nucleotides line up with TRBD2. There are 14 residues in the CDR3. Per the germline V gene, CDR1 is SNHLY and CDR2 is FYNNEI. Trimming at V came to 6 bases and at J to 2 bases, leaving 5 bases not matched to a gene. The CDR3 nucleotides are TGTGCCAGCAGGGCCGGGACTAGACAAGAGACCCAGTACTTC. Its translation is CASRAGTRQETQYF.

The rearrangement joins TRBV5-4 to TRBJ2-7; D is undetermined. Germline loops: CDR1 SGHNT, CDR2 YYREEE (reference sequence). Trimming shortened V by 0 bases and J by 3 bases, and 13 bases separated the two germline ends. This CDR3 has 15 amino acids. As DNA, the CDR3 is TGTGCCAGCAGCTTGGAGCCCCTTAATCTCTACGAGCAGTACTTC. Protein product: CASSLEPLNLYEQYF.

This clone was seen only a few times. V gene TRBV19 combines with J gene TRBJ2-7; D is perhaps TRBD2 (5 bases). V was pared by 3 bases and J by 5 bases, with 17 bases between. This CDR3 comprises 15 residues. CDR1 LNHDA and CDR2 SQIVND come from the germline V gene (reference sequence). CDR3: CASSIELSGGHEQYF. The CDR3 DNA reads TGTGCCAGTAGTATTGAGTTATCCGGAGGACACGAGCAGTACTTC.

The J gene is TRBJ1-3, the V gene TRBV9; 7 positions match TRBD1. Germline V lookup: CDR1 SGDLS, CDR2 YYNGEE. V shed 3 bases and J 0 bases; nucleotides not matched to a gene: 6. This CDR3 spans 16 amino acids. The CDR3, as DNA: TGTGCCAGCAGCGCAGGACAGGCCAACTCTGGAAACACCATATATTTT. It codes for CASSAGQANSGNTIYF.

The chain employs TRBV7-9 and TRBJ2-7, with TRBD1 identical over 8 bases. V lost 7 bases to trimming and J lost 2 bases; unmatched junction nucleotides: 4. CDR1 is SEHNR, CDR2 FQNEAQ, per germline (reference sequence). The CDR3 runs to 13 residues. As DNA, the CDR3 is TGTGCCAGCATCTCGGACAGGGCCTACGAGCAGTACTTC. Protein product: CASISDRAYEQYF.

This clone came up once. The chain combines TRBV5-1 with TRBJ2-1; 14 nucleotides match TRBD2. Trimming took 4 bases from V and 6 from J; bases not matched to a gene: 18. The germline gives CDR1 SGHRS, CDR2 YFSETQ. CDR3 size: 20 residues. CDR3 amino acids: CASSLGLAGVRNYGSNEQFF. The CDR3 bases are TGCGCCAGCAGCCTGGGACTAGCGGGGGTAAGGAATTATGGTAGCAATGAGCAGTTCTTC.

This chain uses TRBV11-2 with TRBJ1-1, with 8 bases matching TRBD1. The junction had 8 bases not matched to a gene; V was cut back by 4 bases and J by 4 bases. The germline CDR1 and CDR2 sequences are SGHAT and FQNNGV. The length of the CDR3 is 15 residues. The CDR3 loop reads CASSSYRGEGTEAFF. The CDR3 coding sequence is TGTGCCAGCAGCTCCTACAGGGGGGAGGGCACTGAAGCTTTCTTT.

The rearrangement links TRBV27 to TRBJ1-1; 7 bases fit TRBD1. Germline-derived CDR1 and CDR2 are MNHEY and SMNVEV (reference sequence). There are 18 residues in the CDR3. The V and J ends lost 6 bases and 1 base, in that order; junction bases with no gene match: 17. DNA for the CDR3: TGTGCCAGCAGGCGCGCTGGACAGGAAGTATATCGGAACACTGAAGCTTTCTTT. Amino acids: CASRRAGQEVYRNTEAFF.

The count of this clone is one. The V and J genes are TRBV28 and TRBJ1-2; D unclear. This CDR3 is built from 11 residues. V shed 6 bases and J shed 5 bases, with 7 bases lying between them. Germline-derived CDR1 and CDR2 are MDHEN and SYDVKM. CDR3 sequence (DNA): TGTGCCAGCAGCCACTCGTATGGCTACACCTTC. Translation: CASSHSYGYTF.

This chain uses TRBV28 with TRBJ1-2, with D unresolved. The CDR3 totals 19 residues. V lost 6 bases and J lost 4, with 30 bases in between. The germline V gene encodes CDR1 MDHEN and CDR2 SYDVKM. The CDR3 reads CASRKTTGSTAPLGYGYTF. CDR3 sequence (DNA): TGTGCCAGCAGAAAGACTACTGGCTCGACCGCTCCCTTAGGCTATGGCTACACCTTC.

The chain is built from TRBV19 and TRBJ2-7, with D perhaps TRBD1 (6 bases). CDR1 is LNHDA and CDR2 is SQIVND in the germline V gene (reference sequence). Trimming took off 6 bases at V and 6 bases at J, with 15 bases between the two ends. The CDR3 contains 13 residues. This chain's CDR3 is CASRTQTGGEQYF. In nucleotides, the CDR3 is TGTGCCAGTAGGACCCAGACAGGAGGCGAGCAGTACTTC.

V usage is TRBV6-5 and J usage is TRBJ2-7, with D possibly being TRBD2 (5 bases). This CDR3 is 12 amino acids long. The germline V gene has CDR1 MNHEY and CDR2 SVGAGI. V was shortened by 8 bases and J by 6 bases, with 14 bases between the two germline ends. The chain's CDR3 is CASGGLASEQYF. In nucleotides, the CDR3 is TGTGCCAGCGGCGGTCTAGCTTCCGAGCAGTACTTC.

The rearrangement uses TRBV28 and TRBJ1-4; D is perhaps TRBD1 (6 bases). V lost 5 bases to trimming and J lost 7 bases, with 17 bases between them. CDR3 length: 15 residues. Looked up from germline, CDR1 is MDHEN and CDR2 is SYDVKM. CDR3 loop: CASSITGTFGEKLFF. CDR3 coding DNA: TGTGCCAGCAGTATCACCGGGACATTCGGTGAAAAACTGTTTTTT.

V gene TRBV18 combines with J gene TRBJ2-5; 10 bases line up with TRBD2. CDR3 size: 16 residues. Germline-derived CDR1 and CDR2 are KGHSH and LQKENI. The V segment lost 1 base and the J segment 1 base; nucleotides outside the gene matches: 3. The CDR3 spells CASSPLPSGSQETQYF. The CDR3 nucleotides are TGTGCCAGCTCACCACTTCCTAGCGGGAGCCAAGAGACCCAGTACTTC.

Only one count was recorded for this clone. This chain's CDR3 is CASSVDRGFQETQYF. CDR3 sequence (DNA): TGTGCCAGCAGTGTAGACAGGGGGTTCCAAGAGACCCAGTACTTC. The chain couples TRBV2 to TRBJ2-5; 9 bases align to TRBD1. CDR3 length equals 15 residues. Germline CDR1 and CDR2: SNHLY and FYNNEI. V gave up 4 bases and J gave up 1 base; unmatched junction bases: 4. Together with reference TRBV2 and TRBJ2-5, the CDR3 gives the full variable domain: EPEVTQTPSHQVTQMGQEVILRCVPISNHLYFYWYRQILGQKVEFLVSFYNNEISEKSEIFDDQFSVERPDGSNFTLKIRSTKLEDSAMYFCASSVDRGFQETQYFGPGTRLLVL.

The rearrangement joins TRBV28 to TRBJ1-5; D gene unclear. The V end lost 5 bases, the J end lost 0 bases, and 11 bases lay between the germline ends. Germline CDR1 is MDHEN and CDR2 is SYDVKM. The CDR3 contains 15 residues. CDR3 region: CASSRGQYSNQPQHF. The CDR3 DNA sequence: TGTGCCAGCAGTCGTGGGCAGTATAGCAATCAGCCCCAGCATTTT.

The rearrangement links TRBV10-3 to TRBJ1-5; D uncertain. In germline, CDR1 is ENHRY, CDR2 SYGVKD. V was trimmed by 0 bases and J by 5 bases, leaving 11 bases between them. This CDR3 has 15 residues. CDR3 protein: CAISESNQRYQPQHF. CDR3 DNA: TGTGCCATCAGTGAGTCGAATCAGAGGTATCAGCCCCAGCATTTT.

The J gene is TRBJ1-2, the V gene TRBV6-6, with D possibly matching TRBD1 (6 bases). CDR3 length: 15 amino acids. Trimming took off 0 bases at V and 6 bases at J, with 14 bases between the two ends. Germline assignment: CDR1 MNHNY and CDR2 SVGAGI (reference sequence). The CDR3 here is CASSYSQGNVDGYTF. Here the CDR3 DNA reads TGTGCCAGCAGTTACTCGCAGGGGAATGTCGATGGCTACACCTTC.

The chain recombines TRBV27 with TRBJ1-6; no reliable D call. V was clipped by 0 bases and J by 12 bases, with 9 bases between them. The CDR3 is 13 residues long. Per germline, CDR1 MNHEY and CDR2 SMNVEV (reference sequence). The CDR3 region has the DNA TGTGCCAGCAGTTTATCTGGCAAACGACCCCTCCACTTT. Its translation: CASSLSGKRPLHF.